What follows are 18 T cell receptor beta chains derived from one specimen sequenced in a study of prognosis after radiotherapy for stage I lung cancer. Two-round multiplex PCR, the amplification method, yielded TCR beta CDR3 from genomic DNA. Amplification in first-round PCR relied on primers specific to each TRBV and TRBJ gene. TCRdb re-called the multiplex PCR reads with MiXCR, one entry per CDR3 protein. Of about 34,000 distinct CDR3 sequences listed, about 32% are singletons. The input for sequencing was PBMCs, taken before or after stereotactic body radiation therapy (not recorded which). These receptors all stem from a donor aged 50 or older with non-small cell lung cancer.

This clonotype was observed many times. V is TRBV30 and J is TRBJ2-1; D call uncertain. The CDR3 covers 13 residues. Germline V gene data show CDR1 as GTSNPN and CDR2 as SVGIG (reference sequence). Trimming left V 5 bases short and J 1 base short, with 9 bases between. The CDR3 DNA sequence: TGTGCCTGGTCGGGCCGATCCTACAATGAGCAGTTCTTC. Translated: CAWSGRSYNEQFF.

This clonotype was recorded at least ten times. The chain uses TRBV27 and TRBJ2-2, with D possibly being TRBD1 or TRBD2 (6 bases each). This CDR3 comprises 16 residues. Per the germline V gene, CDR1 is MNHEY and CDR2 is SMNVEV (reference sequence). V shed 0 bases and J shed 4 bases, with 12 bases lying between them. In DNA, the CDR3 is TGTGCCAGCAGTTTATCGCCGGGGGCTCGCACCGGGGAGCTGTTTTTT. Protein sequence: CASSLSPGARTGELFF.

This clonotype showed up many times. J is TRBJ1-1 and V is TRBV6-1; TRBD1 aligns across 8 bases. CDR1 is MNHNS, CDR2 SASEGT, per germline. The length of the CDR3 is 18 residues. V trimming: 6 bases; J trimming: 6 bases; junction bases outside the gene matches: 21. The CDR3 is CASRRIPGTGPERAEAFF. Here the CDR3 DNA reads TGTGCCAGCAGGAGAATCCCCGGGACAGGACCCGAACGGGCTGAAGCTTTCTTT.

This clonotype came up many times. The chain combines TRBV19 with TRBJ2-2, with D maybe TRBD1 (5 bases). The CDR3 extends over 11 amino acids. Between the trimmed V and J ends, which lost 8 bases and 6 bases, there was a span of 7 bases. CDR1 LNHDA and CDR2 SQIVND come from the germline V gene (reference sequence). CDR3 DNA: TGTGCCAGTTACAGGTCCGGGGAGCTGTTTTTT. Its translation is CASYRSGELFF. Together with reference TRBV19 and TRBJ2-2, the CDR3 gives the full variable domain: DGGITQSPKYLFRKEGQNVTLSCEQNLNHDAMYWYRQDPGQGLRLIYYSQIVNDFQKGDIAEGYSVSREKKESFPLTVTSAQKNPTAFYLCASYRSGELFFGEGSRLTVL.

Notes on this clonotype: This may arise from a read error, as a much more abundant clone is one base away. This chain connects TRBV5-4 to TRBJ2-3, with 7 bases aligning to TRBD2. The CDR3 is made up of 16 amino acids. The germline gives CDR1 SGHNT, CDR2 YYREEE (reference sequence). Unmatched junction bases numbered 7, after V lost 1 base and J lost 2 bases. For the CDR3, the DNA is TGTGCCAGCAGCTTGAAGACTAGCTGGGACACAGATACGCAGTATTTT. Its protein product is CASSLKTSWDTDTQYF.

Many counts were recorded for this clonotype. This rearrangement joins TRBV5-5 to TRBJ1-4; 8 bases are shared with TRBD1. This CDR3 has 16 residues. V was pared by 4 bases and J by 0 bases, with 5 bases of the junction left unmatched. Germline CDR1 reads SGHKS; CDR2 reads YYEKEE (reference sequence). This chain's CDR3 is CASSRQGQATNEKLFF. CDR3 sequence (DNA): TGTGCCAGCAGCCGACAGGGGCAAGCAACTAATGAAAAACTGTTTTTT.

At least ten counts were recorded for this clonotype. The genes are TRBV12-3 or TRBV12-4 and TRBJ2-7; 14 nucleotides match TRBD2. The CDR3 has 18 residues. The ends lost 6 bases at V and 5 bases at J; junction bases unmatched: 15. CDR3 sequence (DNA): TGTGCCAGCAGGCGTACCGGACTAGCGGGGGGCCAAGCCCACGAGCAGTACTTC. Its protein is CASRRTGLAGGQAHEQYF.

Remarks on this clonotype: At one end the junction does not follow the germline gene, possibly because of a read error. The chain couples TRBV6-1 to TRBJ2-5, with D tentatively TRBD2 (6 bases). This CDR3 has 16 amino acids. Germline V lookup: CDR1 MNHNS, CDR2 SASEGT. The CDR3 here is CAISPQRAANQDTQYF. The CDR3 nucleotides read TGTGCCATCAGCCCTCAGCGGGCGGCAAACCAAGATACCCAGTACTTC.

For this clonotype: One base separates it from a far larger clone, so it is likely a read error. This chain uses TRBV6-4 with TRBJ1-1; no reliable D call. Trimming took off 5 bases at V and 3 bases at J, with 19 bases between the two ends. CDR1 and CDR2 from the germline V gene are MRHNA and SNTAGT. This CDR3 has 16 residues. The CDR3 nucleotides are TGTGCCAGCAGTTCCCCAAAAGGATTCGGGGACACTGAAGCTTTCTTT. Protein product: CASSSPKGFGDTEAFF.

Ten or more counts support this clonotype. J is TRBJ2-3 and V is TRBV6-1, with D uncertain. The CDR3 spans 16 residues. Between the trimmed V and J ends, which lost 1 base and 0 bases, there was a span of 11 bases. The V gene's germline CDR1 is MNHNS and CDR2 SASEGT. The CDR3 reads CASSEGPWSSTDTQYF. CDR3 bases: TGTGCCAGCAGTGAAGGGCCATGGTCTAGCACAGATACGCAGTATTTT.

This clonotype was seen repeatedly, ten times or more. The rearrangement links TRBV6-2 or TRBV6-3 to TRBJ1-4; D uncertain. Germline assignment: CDR1 MNHEY and CDR2 SVGEGT. The CDR3 extends over 13 amino acids. The V end lost 6 bases, the J end lost 4 bases, and 9 bases lay between the germline ends. In DNA, the CDR3 is TGTGCCAGCAGGCCTACAGTTAATGAAAAACTGTTTTTT. Amino acids: CASRPTVNEKLFF.

This clonotype has a count of ten or more. This CDR3 reads CASSQGLQKPQHF. The CDR3 region has the DNA TGTGCCAGCAGCCAAGGTTTACAGAAGCCCCAGCATTTT. The chain joins TRBV14 to TRBJ1-5; unclear D gene. Looked up from germline, CDR1 is SGHDN and CDR2 is FVKESK. This CDR3 region has 13 residues. V lost 1 base, J lost 8 bases, and 9 bases lay in between.

As regards this clonotype: A much bigger clone sits one base away, suggesting this may be a read error. This chain uses TRBV3-1 with TRBJ2-1; 8 bases are shared with TRBD2. The CDR3 has 16 amino acids. CDR1 and CDR2 from the germline V gene are LGHDT and YNNKEL (reference sequence). Trimming took 1 base from V and 3 from J; bases not matched to a gene: 5. The CDR3 protein is CASSQAGGWDYNEQFF. CDR3 DNA sequence: TGTGCCAGCAGCCAAGCGGGGGGGTGGGACTACAATGAGCAGTTCTTC.

This clonotype was seen ten or more times. This chain links TRBV5-5 with TRBJ1-2; no clear D. The V end lost 0 bases, the J end lost 3 bases, and 12 bases lay between the germline ends. Germline lookup yields CDR1 SGHKS and CDR2 YYEKEE (reference sequence). The CDR3 is 15 amino acids. CDR3 loop: CASSLEQLGYYGYTF. CDR3 in DNA: TGTGCCAGCAGCTTGGAACAGCTGGGCTACTATGGCTACACCTTC. The whole variable domain, filled in from reference TRBV5-5 and TRBJ1-2, reads DAGVTQSPTHLIKTRGQQVTLRCSPISGHKSVSWYQQVLGQGPQFIFQYYEKEERGRGNFPDRFSARQFPNYSSELNVNALLLGDSALYLCASSLEQLGYYGYTFGSGTRLTVV.

This clonotype was found many times. This chain uses TRBV6-1 with TRBJ1-4; 7 bases align to TRBD1. The germline CDR1 and CDR2 sequences are MNHNS and SASEGT. CDR3 length: 14 amino acids. The V and J ends lost 6 bases and 6 bases, in that order; junction bases with no gene match: 7. CDR3 sequence: CASRSGQRYEKLFF. The CDR3 DNA follows: TGTGCCAGCAGATCGGGACAGAGATATGAAAAACTGTTTTTT.

This clonotype was picked up many times. One base away lies a much larger clone, so this may be a sequencing read error. The chain couples TRBV20-1 to TRBJ1-1, with 7 bases aligning to TRBD1. The CDR3 is made up of 15 amino acids. Germline CDR1 and CDR2: DFQATT and SNEGSKA (reference sequence). CDR3 residues: CSARATGVRGTEALF. The CDR3 bases are TGCAGTGCTAGAGCAACAGGGGTAAGAGGCACTGAAGCTCTCTTT.

This clonotype was detected ten times or more. This sequence joins TRBV7-9 and TRBJ2-7, with a tentative D call TRBD1 (5 bases). CDR1 and CDR2 from the germline V gene are SEHNR and FQNEAQ (reference sequence). The CDR3 has 13 amino acids. Between the trimmed V and J ends, which lost 1 base and 4 bases, there was a span of 8 bases. The CDR3 DNA sequence: TGTGCCAGCAGCTTAGGACAGCTATACGAGCAGTACTTC. Its translation: CASSLGQLYEQYF. The complete variable domain, with remaining parts taken from reference TRBV7-9 and TRBJ2-7, reads DTGVSQNPRHKITKRGQNVTFRCDPISEHNRLYWYRQTLGQGPEFLTYFQNEAQLEKSRLLSDRFSAERPKGSFSTLEIQRTEQGDSAMYLCASSLGQLYEQYFGPGTRLTVT.

A note on this clonotype: Possible read error: a much larger clone is one base away. The V call is TRBV20-1, the J call TRBJ2-5; 9 positions agree with TRBD1. Germline V gene lookup returns CDR1 DFQATT and CDR2 SNEGSKA (reference sequence). This CDR3 is 14 amino acids long. V lost 6 bases and J lost 5; bases outside the gene matches: 10. CDR3 sequence reads: CSAGTGMGVETQYF. The CDR3 DNA follows: TGCAGTGCAGGGACAGGGATGGGAGTGGAGACCCAGTACTTC.